This T cell receptor (beta chain) came from a study of T cell repertoires in cytomegalovirus infection. With respect to this clonotype: Its antigen is currently unknown.

Looked up from germline, CDR1 is MNHEY and CDR2 is SVGEGT. J lost 1 base, V lost 7 bases, and 17 bases had no gene match. This CDR3 spans 19 amino acids. Via MiXCR, TCRdb re-called the reads, giving one row per CDR3 protein. The data contain hundreds of thousands of distinct CDR3 sequences, 30% to 40% of them singletons. The sequence was collected from a human donor in good health (CMV status not recorded). Some clones in this sample may be carry-over from other donors' samples. The J gene is TRBJ2-1, the V gene TRBV6-2 or TRBV6-3; 9 nucleotides align to TRBD1. The source was cultured CD8+ T cells from PBMCs, collected from culture after CMV antigen stimulation. As DNA, the CDR3 is TGTGCCAGCAACTACTTCCCGGGACAGGGAGAGGGGTCCTACAATGAGCAGTTCTTC. Its protein is CASNYFPGQGEGSYNEQFF.